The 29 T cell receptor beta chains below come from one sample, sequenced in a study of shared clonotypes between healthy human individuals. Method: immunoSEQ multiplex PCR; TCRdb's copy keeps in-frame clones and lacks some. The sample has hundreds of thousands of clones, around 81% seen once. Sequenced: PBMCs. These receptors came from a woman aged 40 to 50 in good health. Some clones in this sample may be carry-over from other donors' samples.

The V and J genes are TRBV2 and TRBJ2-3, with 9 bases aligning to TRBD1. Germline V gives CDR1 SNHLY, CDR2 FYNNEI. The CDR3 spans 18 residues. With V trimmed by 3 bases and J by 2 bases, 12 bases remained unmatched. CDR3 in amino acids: CASSDRYTGGGITDTQYF. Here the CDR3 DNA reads TGTGCCAGCAGTGATCGATATACAGGGGGCGGAATCACAGATACGCAGTATTTT. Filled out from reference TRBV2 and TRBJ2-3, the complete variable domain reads EPEVTQTPSHQVTQMGQEVILRCVPISNHLYFYWYRQILGQKVEFLVSFYNNEISEKSEIFDDQFSVERPDGSNFTLKIRSTKLEDSAMYFCASSDRYTGGGITDTQYFGPGTRLTVL.

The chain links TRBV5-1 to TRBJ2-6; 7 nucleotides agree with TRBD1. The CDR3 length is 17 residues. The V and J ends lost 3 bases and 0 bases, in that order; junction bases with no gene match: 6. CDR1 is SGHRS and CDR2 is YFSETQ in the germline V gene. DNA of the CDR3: TGCGCCAGCAGCTCCAACCGGGACAGCTCTGGGGCCAACGTCCTGACTTTC. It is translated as CASSSNRDSSGANVLTF.

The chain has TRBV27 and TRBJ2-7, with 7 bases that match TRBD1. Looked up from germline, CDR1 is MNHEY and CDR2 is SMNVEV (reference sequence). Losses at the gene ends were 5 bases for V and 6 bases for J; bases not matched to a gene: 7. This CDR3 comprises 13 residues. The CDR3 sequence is CASSHDRVSEQYF. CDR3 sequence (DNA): TGTGCCAGCAGTCACGACAGGGTGAGCGAGCAGTACTTC.

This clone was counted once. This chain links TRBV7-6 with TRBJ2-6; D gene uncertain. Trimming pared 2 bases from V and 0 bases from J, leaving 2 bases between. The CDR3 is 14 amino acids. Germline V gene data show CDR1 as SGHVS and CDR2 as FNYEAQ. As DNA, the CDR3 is TGTGCCAGCAGCTTAAGCTCTGGGGCCAACGTCCTGACTTTC. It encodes CASSLSSGANVLTF. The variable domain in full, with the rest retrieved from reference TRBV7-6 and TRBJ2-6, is GAGVSQSPRYKVTKRGQDVALRCDPISGHVSLYWYRQALGQGPEFLTYFNYEAQQDKSGLPNDRFSAERPEGSISTLTIQRTEQRDSAMYRCASSLSSGANVLTFGAGSRLTVL.

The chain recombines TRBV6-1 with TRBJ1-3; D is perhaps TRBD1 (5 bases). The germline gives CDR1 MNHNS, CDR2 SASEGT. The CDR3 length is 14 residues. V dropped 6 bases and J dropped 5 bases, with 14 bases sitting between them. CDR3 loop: CASSFEAGRNTIYF. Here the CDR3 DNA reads TGTGCCAGCAGCTTTGAGGCAGGGCGAAACACCATATATTTT.

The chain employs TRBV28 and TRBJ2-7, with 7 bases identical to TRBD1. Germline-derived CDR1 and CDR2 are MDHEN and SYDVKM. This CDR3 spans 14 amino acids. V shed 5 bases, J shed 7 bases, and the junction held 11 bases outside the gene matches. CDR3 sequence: CASSLNRGVGEQYF. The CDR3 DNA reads TGTGCCAGCAGTCTAAACAGGGGAGTGGGAGAGCAGTACTTC.

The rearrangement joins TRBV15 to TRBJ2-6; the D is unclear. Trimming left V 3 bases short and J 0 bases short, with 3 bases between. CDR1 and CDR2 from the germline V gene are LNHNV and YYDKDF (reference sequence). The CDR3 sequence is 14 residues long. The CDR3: CATSSPSGANVLTF. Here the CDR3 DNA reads TGTGCCACCAGCAGCCCCTCTGGGGCCAACGTCCTGACTTTC.

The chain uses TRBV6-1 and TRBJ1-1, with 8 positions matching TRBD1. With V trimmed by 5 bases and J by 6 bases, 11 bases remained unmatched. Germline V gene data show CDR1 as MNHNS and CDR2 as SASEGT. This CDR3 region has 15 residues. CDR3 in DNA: TGTGCCAGCAGTACTTCCGGGACAGGTTCCCCTGAAGCTTTCTTT. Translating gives CASSTSGTGSPEAFF.

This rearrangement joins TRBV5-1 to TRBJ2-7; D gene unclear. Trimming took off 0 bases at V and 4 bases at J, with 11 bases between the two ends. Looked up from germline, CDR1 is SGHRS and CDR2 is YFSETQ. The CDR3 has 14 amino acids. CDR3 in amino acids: CASSLDREVYEQYF. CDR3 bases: TGCGCCAGCAGCTTGGATAGGGAAGTTTACGAGCAGTACTTC.

The CDR3 bases are TGTGCCAGCAGCGACAGGTCCTCTGGAAACACCATATATTTT. Its protein is CASSDRSSGNTIYF. J is TRBJ1-3 and V is TRBV9, with D tentatively TRBD1 (5 bases). CDR1 is SGDLS and CDR2 is YYNGEE in the germline V gene. CDR3 length: 14 residues. The V gene lost 3 bases and the J gene lost 0 bases, with 7 bases spanning the gap.

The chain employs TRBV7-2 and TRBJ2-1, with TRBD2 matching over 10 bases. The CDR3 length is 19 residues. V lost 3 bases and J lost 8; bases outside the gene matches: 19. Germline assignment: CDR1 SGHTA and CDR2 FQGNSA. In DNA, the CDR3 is TGTGCCAGCAGCTTGATAAGCGGGAGGGCCGGTCAGCTTTTGCATGAGCAGTTCTTC. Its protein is CASSLISGRAGQLLHEQFF.

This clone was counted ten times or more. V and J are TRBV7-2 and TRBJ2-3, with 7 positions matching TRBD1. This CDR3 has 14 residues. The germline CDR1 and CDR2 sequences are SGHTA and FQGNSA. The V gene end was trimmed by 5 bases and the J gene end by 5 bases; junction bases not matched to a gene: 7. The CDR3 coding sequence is TGTGCCAGCAGCCAACACAGGGGCATAGATACGCAGTATTTT. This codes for CASSQHRGIDTQYF.

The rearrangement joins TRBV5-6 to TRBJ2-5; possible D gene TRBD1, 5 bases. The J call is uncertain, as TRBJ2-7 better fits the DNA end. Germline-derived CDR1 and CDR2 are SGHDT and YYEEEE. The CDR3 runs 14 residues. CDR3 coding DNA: TGTGCCAGCCGCCGACAGACCTACTCCTACGAGCAGTACTTC. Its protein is CASRRQTYSYEQYF.

The CDR3 region is CASSLEHSLYEQYF. CDR3 in DNA: TGCGCCAGCAGCTTGGAACACAGCCTCTACGAGCAGTACTTC. The chain employs TRBV5-1 and TRBJ2-7; D not resolved. The CDR3 length is 14 residues. Germline V CDR1 and CDR2: SGHRS, YFSETQ. Trimming took off 0 bases at V and 3 bases at J, with 10 bases between the two ends. The full variable domain, rest sourced from reference TRBV5-1 and TRBJ2-7, is KAGVTQTPRYLIKTRGQQVTLSCSPISGHRSVSWYQQTPGQGLQFLFEYFSETQRNKGNFPGRFSGRQFSNSRSEMNVSTLELGDSALYLCASSLEHSLYEQYFGPGTRLTVT.

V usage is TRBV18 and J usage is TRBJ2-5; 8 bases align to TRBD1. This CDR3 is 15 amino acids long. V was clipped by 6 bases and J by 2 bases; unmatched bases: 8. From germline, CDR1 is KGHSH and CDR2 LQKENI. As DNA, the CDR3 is TGTGCCAGCTCCCGTGGACAGGGCGGGCAAGAGACCCAGTACTTC. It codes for CASSRGQGGQETQYF.

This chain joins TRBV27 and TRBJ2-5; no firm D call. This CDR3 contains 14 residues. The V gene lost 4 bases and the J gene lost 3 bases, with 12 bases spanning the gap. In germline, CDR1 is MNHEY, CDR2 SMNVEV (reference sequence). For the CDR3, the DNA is TGTGCCAGCAGTTATAAGACCGGAGAAGAGACCCAGTACTTC. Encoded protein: CASSYKTGEETQYF.

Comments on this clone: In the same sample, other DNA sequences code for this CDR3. The CDR3 sequence is CASSPRNTGELFF. As DNA, the CDR3 is TGTGCCAGCTCACCGCGGAACACCGGGGAGCTGTTTTTT. The gene calls are TRBV18 and TRBJ2-2; unclear D gene. The CDR3 spans 13 residues. V lost 3 bases and J lost 1, with 3 bases in between. Germline-derived CDR1 and CDR2 are KGHSH and LQKENI.

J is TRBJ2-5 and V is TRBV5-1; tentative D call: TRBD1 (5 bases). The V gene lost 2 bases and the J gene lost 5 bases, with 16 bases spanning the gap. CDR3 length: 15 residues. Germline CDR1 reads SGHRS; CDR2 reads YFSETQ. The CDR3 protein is CASSFQGGSEETQYF. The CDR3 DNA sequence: TGCGCCAGCAGCTTCCAGGGTGGAAGCGAGGAGACCCAGTACTTC.

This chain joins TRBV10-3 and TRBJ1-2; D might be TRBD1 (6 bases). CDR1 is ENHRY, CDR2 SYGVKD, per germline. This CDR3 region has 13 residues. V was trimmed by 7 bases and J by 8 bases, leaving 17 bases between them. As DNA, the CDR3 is TGTGCCATCAAACAGGGAGGGGAAGGAGGCTACACCTTC. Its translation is CAIKQGGEGGYTF.

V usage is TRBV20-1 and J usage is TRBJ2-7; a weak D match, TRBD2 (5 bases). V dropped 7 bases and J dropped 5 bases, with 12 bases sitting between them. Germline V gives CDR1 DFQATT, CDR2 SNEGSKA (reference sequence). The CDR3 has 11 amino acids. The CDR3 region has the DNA TGCAGTGTACCTGGACTTGACGAGCAGTACTTC. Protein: CSVPGLDEQYF.

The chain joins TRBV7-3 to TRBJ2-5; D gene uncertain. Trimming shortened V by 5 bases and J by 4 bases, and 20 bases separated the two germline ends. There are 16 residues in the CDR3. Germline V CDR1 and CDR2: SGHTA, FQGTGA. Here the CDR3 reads CASSQNRASERETQYF. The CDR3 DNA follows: TGTGCCAGCAGCCAAAACCGGGCCTCCGAGAGAGAGACCCAGTACTTC.

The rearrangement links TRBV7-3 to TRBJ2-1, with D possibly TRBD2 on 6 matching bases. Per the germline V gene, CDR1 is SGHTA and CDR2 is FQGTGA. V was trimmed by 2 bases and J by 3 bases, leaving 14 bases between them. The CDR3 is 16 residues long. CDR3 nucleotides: TGTGCCAGCAGCTTAGTGGCCGGGAGCCTCTACAATGAGCAGTTCTTC. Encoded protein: CASSLVAGSLYNEQFF. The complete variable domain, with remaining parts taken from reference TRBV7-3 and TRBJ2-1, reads GAGVSQTPSNKVTEKGKYVELRCDPISGHTALYWYRQSLGQGPEFLIYFQGTGAADDSGLPNDRFFAVRPEGSVSTLKIQRTERGDSAVYLCASSLVAGSLYNEQFFGPGTRLTVL.

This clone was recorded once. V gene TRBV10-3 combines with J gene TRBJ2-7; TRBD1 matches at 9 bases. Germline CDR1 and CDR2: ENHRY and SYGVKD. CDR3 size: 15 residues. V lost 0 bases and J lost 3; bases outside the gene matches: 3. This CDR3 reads CAISESGTGRYEQYF. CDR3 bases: TGTGCCATCAGTGAGTCAGGGACAGGGCGCTACGAGCAGTACTTC.

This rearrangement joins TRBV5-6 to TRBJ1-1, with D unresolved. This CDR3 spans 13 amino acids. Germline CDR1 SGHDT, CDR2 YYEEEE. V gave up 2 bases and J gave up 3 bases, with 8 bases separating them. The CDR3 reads CASSLSADTEAFF. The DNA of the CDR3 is TGTGCCAGCAGCTTAAGTGCGGACACTGAAGCTTTCTTT.

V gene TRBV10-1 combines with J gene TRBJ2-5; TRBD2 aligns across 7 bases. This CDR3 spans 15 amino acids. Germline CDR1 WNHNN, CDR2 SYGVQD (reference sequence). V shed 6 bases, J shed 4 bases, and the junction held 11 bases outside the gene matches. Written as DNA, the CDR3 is TGCGCCAGCAGCCCCGGGACCCGGGGGGTAGAGACCCAGTACTTC. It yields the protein CASSPGTRGVETQYF.

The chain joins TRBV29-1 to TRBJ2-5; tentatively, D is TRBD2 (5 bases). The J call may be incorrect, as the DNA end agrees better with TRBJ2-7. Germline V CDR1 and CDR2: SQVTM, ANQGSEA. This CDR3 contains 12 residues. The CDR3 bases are TGCAGCGTTGCCGGGAACTCCTACGAGCAGTACTTC. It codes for CSVAGNSYEQYF.

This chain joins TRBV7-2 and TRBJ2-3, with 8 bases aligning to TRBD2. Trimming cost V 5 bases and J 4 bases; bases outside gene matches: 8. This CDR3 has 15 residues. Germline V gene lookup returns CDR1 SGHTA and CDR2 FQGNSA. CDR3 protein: CASSPSGRPSDTQYF. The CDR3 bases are TGTGCCAGCAGCCCGAGCGGGAGACCCTCAGATACGCAGTATTTT.

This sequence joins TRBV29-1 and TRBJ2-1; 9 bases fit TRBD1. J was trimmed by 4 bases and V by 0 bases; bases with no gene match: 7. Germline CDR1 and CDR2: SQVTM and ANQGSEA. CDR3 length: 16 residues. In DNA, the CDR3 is TGCAGCGTTGAAGATCGCAGACAGGGGGTTTACAATGAGCAGTTCTTC. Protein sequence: CSVEDRRQGVYNEQFF.

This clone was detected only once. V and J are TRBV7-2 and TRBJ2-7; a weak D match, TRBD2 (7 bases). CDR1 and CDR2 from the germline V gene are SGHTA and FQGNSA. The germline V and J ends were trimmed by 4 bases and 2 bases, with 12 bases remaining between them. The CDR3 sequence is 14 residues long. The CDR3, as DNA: TGTGCCAGCAGCTATGGCGGGGGCCCCTACGAGCAGTACTTC. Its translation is CASSYGGGPYEQYF.